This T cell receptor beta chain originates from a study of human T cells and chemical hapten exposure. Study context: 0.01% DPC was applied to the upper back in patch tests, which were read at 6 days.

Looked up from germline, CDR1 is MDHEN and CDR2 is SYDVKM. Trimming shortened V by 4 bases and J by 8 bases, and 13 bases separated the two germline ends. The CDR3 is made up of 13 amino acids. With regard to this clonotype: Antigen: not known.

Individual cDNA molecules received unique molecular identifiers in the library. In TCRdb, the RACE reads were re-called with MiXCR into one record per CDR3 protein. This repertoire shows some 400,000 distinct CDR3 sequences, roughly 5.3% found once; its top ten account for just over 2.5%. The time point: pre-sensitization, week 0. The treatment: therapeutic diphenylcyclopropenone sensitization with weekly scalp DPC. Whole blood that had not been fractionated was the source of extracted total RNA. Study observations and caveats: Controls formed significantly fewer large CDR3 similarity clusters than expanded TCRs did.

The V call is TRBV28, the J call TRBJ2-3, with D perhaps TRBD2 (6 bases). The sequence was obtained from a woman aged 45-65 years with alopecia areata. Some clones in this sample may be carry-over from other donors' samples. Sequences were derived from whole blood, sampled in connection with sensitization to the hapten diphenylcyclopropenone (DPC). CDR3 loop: CASSSSSAATQYF. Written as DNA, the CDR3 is TGTGCCAGCAGTTCCTCTAGCGCCGCTACGCAGTATTTT.